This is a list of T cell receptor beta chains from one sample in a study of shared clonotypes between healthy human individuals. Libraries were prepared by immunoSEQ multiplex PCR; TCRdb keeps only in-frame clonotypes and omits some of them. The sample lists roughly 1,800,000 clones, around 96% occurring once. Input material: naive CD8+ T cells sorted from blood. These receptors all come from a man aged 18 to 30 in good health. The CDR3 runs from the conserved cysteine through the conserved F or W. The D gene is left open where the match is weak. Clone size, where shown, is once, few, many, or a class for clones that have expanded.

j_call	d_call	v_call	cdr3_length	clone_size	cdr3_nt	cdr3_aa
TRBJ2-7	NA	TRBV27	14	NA	TGTGCCAGCAGTTTACAGGGCTACCACTACGAGCAGTACTTC	CASSLQGYHYEQYF
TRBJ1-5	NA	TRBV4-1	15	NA	TGCGCCAGCAGCCAAGGACAGGATAGCAATCAGCCCCAGCATTTT	CASSQGQDSNQPQHF
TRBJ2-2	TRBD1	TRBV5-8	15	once	TGTGCCAGCAGCTTTGGACAGGGAGACACCGGGGAGCTGTTTTTT	CASSFGQGDTGELFF
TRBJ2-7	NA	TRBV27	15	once	TGTGCCAGCAGGGGCGGGACAGATCCTCGGGACGAGCAGTACTTC	CASRGGTDPRDEQYF
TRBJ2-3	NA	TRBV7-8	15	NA	TGTGCCAGCAGCTTATCTGAGTTCCCCACAGATACGCAGTATTTT	CASSLSEFPTDTQYF
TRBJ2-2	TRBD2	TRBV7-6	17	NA	TGTGCCAGCAGCGAAGGACTAGCGGGGGAGAACACCGGGGAGCTGTTTTTT	CASSEGLAGENTGELFF
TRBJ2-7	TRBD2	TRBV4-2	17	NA	TGTGCCAGCAGCCAAGTAGGGCCCTTAGCGGGGGGGGACGAGCAGTACTTC	CASSQVGPLAGGDEQYF
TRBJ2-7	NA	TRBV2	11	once	TGTGCCAGCAGTGCATCCTACGAGCAGTACTTC	CASSASYEQYF
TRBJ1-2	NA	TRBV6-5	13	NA	TGTGCCAGCAGTTTCTCGATATCCTATGGCTACACCTTC	CASSFSISYGYTF
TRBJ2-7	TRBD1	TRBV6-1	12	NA	TGTGCCAGCAGTTTAGGGGGCTCCGAGCAGTACTTC	CASSLGGSEQYF
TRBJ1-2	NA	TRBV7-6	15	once	TGTGCCAGCAGCTCGGGGGGGGACCCTAACTATGGCTACACCTTC	CASSSGGDPNYGYTF
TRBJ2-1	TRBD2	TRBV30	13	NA	TGTGCCTGGAGTCAGCGGGGGGGCATTGAGCAGTTCTTC	CAWSQRGGIEQFF
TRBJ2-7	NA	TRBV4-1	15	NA	TGCGCCAGCAGCCAAGACCCCGGGACAACCTACGAGCAGTACTTC	CASSQDPGTTYEQYF
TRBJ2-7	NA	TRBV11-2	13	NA	TGTGCCAGCAGCCCGGGATGGGAAGGGGAGCAGTACTTC	CASSPGWEGEQYF
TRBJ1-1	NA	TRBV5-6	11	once	TGTGCCAGCAGCTTGAGTAATCTGATGTTCTTT	CASSLSNLMFF
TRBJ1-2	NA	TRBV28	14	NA	TGTGCCAGCAGTTTACGAGGGAGTGCCTATGGCTACACCTTC	CASSLRGSAYGYTF
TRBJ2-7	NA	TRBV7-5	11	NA	TGTGCCACCATTGTGCACTACGAGCAGTACTTC	CATIVHYEQYF
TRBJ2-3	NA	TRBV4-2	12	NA	TGTGCCAGCAGGCGGGATCAAGATACGCAGTATTTT	CASRRDQDTQYF
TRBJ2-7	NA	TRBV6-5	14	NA	TGTGCCAGCAGTTACTCCGGACCATCCTACGAGCAGTACTTC	CASSYSGPSYEQYF
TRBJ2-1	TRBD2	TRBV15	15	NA	TGTGCCACCAGCAGAGAACTAGCGGTCTACAATGAGCAGTTCTTC	CATSRELAVYNEQFF
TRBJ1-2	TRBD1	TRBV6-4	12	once	TGTGCCAGCAGTGGGACAGGGAACGGCTACACCTTC	CASSGTGNGYTF
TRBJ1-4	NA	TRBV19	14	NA	TGTGCCAGTAGGGTGGGTGCAACTAATGAAAAACTGTTTTTT	CASRVGATNEKLFF
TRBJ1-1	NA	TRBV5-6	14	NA	TGTGCCAGCAGCTTGGGGGGTGGGTACCCTGAAGCTTTCTTT	CASSLGGGYPEAFF
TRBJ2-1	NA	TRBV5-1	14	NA	TGCGCCAGCAGCTTGGCCGTCGCCTACAATGAGCAGTTCTTC	CASSLAVAYNEQFF
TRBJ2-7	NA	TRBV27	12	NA	TGTGCCAGCAAGGGGGAGCTCTACGAGCAGTACTTC	CASKGELYEQYF
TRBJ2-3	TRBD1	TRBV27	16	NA	TGTGCCAGCAGTTATCAGGGACAGGGTGGCACAGATACGCAGTATTTT	CASSYQGQGGTDTQYF
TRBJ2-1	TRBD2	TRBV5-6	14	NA	TGTGCCAGCATCCTAGCGGGAGGGGACAATGAGCAGTTCTTC	CASILAGGDNEQFF
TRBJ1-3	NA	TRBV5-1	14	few	TGCGCCAGCAGCTTCGGCCGCGATGGGGACACCATATATTTT	CASSFGRDGDTIYF
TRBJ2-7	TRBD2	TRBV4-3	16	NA	TGCGCCAGCAGCCAAGGTCTAGCGGGAGAGGACTACGAGCAGTACTTC	CASSQGLAGEDYEQYF